Following are 10 T cell receptor beta chains from one sample sequenced in a study of T-cell memory formation after mild COVID-19. One entry per CDR3 protein, called by TCRdb with MiXCR from the 5' RACE reads. The profile shows 350,000 to 400,000 distinct CDR3 sequences, roughly 21% of them singletons. Sequenced material: PBMCs or a T cell subset sorted from them (not recorded which). The receptors shown here come from an adult woman who had mild COVID-19 (a few samples of this study predate the infection). Cell type and time point are not known.

The genes are TRBV20-1 and TRBJ2-3, with D unclear. V lost 1 base, J lost 1 base, and 6 bases lay in between. The CDR3 sequence is 13 residues long. Germline V gene lookup returns CDR1 DFQATT and CDR2 SNEGSKA (reference sequence). CDR3 in DNA: TGCAGTGCTAGAGCCCTAGGCACAGATACGCAGTATTTT. This gives the protein CSARALGTDTQYF.

The J gene is TRBJ2-6, the V gene TRBV4-3; tentatively, D is TRBD1 or TRBD2 (6 bases each). The CDR3 length is 16 residues. Trimming took off 4 bases at V and 3 bases at J, with 13 bases between the two ends. Germline V gene sequence: CDR1 LGHNA, CDR2 YSLEER. In DNA form, the CDR3 reads TGCGCCAGCAGCCGAGAAGGGGGGTATGGGGCCAACGTCCTGACTTTC. The encoded protein is CASSREGGYGANVLTF.

This clonotype has only a few counts. The chain uses TRBV5-1 and TRBJ2-5, with D maybe TRBD2 (5 bases). CDR3 length equals 16 residues. CDR1 SGHRS and CDR2 YFSETQ come from the germline V gene. V gave up 0 bases and J gave up 1 base, with 13 bases separating them. Here the CDR3 reads CASSLDGVGIQETQYF. In nucleotides, the CDR3 is TGCGCCAGCAGCTTGGACGGTGTCGGGATCCAAGAGACCCAGTACTTC.

This clonotype was picked up many times. The V call is TRBV20-1, the J call TRBJ2-2; 11 bases fit TRBD2. CDR3 length equals 15 residues. V lost 4 bases to trimming and J lost 1 base; unmatched junction nucleotides: 2. Per the germline V gene, CDR1 is DFQATT and CDR2 is SNEGSKA (reference sequence). The CDR3 DNA is TGCAGTGCTACCGGACTAGCGGGGAACACCGGGGAGCTGTTTTTT. Its protein is CSATGLAGNTGELFF.

This clonotype was picked up one time. This chain connects TRBV6-5 to TRBJ2-7; 8 bases match TRBD1. The CDR3 is made up of 13 amino acids. J was trimmed by 3 bases and V by 10 bases; bases with no gene match: 8. CDR1 and CDR2 from the germline V gene are MNHEY and SVGAGI. CDR3 coding DNA: TGTGCCACCTGGGACAGGTCATTCTACGAGCAGTACTTC. Translation gives CATWDRSFYEQYF.

The chain is built from TRBV12-3 or TRBV12-4 and TRBJ1-2; D remains ambiguous. This CDR3 spans 11 amino acids. V lost 5 bases to trimming and J lost 10 bases, with 11 bases between them. The CDR3 coding sequence is TGTGCCAGCAGTCCTTTAGATCTCTACACCTTC. Protein: CASSPLDLYTF.

This clonotype was seen repeatedly, ten times or more. The V gene is TRBV6-2 or TRBV6-3, the J gene TRBJ2-7; 7 nucleotides match TRBD1. The CDR3 length is 13 residues. Germline CDR1 is MNHEY and CDR2 is SVGEGT. The V gene end was trimmed by 7 bases and the J gene end by 4 bases; junction bases not matched to a gene: 7. The chain's CDR3 is CASTSDRRYEQYF. The DNA for the CDR3 is TGTGCCAGCACGTCGGACAGGCGGTACGAGCAGTACTTC.

V usage is TRBV7-9 and J usage is TRBJ2-5; the match to TRBD1 covers 8 bases. This CDR3 comprises 14 residues. The V gene end was trimmed by 4 bases and the J gene end by 4 bases; junction bases not matched to a gene: 5. Germline V lookup: CDR1 SEHNR, CDR2 FQNEAQ (reference sequence). The CDR3 loop reads CASSSQGAGETQYF. In DNA form, the CDR3 reads TGTGCCAGCAGCTCGCAGGGGGCGGGAGAGACCCAGTACTTC. The full variable domain, rest sourced from reference TRBV7-9 and TRBJ2-5, is DTGVSQNPRHKITKRGQNVTFRCDPISEHNRLYWYRQTLGQGPEFLTYFQNEAQLEKSRLLSDRFSAERPKGSFSTLEIQRTEQGDSAMYLCASSSQGAGETQYFGPGTRLLVL.

V gene TRBV15 combines with J gene TRBJ1-5; 9 bases map to TRBD1. From germline, CDR1 is LNHNV and CDR2 YYDKDF (reference sequence). Losses at the gene ends were 3 bases for V and 9 bases for J; bases not matched to a gene: 3. This CDR3 contains 13 residues. The CDR3 sequence is CATSRTGGRPQHF. The DNA for the CDR3 is TGTGCCACCAGCAGGACAGGGGGTCGGCCCCAGCATTTT.

J is TRBJ2-5 and V is TRBV6-2 or TRBV6-3; D possibly uses TRBD1 or TRBD2 (6 bases each). The ends were cut back, 7 bases at V and 5 bases at J, with 17 bases in the middle. CDR3 length: 14 amino acids. Germline lookup yields CDR1 MNHEY and CDR2 SVGEGT. The CDR3 region is CASTESGGGETQYF. The CDR3 DNA reads as TGTGCCAGCACCGAGAGCGGAGGGGGGGAGACCCAGTACTTC.